The 11 T cell receptor beta chains below all came from one sample that was sequenced in a study of blood T cells in healthy people across ages. A second PCR, run for about 7 to 11 cycles, used a sample-barcoded 5' primer plus a J-beta primer mix. TCRdb reprocessed the 5' RACE reads with MiXCR, giving one entry per CDR3 protein. In the table there are fewer than 950,000 distinct CDR3 sequences, 53% of which are singletons. Source material: blood. The receptor set was obtained from a man at least 80 years old in good health.

The rearrangement links TRBV6-6 to TRBJ1-2; D is uncertain. Trimming took off 4 bases at V and 6 bases at J, with 9 bases between the two ends. The germline V gene has CDR1 MNHNY and CDR2 SVGAGI (reference sequence). This CDR3 has 12 amino acids. The CDR3 bases are TGTGCCAGCAGTTTGCAATTTGATGGCTACACCTTC. Amino acid sequence: CASSLQFDGYTF.

The V call is TRBV10-3, the J call TRBJ2-3; maybe TRBD2 (5 bases). The CDR3 consists of 16 residues. CDR1 and CDR2 from the germline V gene are ENHRY and SYGVKD. Trimming took off 7 bases at V and 5 bases at J, with 22 bases between the two ends. Here the CDR3 reads CAINRAWTPRGDTQYF. Written as DNA, the CDR3 is TGTGCCATCAACAGAGCGTGGACGCCTCGGGGAGATACGCAGTATTTT.

The chain couples TRBV2 to TRBJ2-3; 8 nucleotides line up with TRBD2. This CDR3 spans 14 amino acids. J gave up 2 bases and V 6 bases, and 4 bases lay outside the gene matches. Looked up from germline, CDR1 is SNHLY and CDR2 is FYNNEI. As DNA, the CDR3 is TGTGCCAGCAGACTAGCGGAAGTCACAGATACGCAGTATTTT. Amino acid sequence: CASRLAEVTDTQYF.

This chain connects TRBV2 to TRBJ2-5; 7 nucleotides line up with TRBD2. CDR3 length: 15 residues. Germline V gives CDR1 SNHLY, CDR2 FYNNEI. V gave up 8 bases and J gave up 1 base; unmatched junction bases: 10. CDR3 amino acids: CASASPAGTQETQYF. The CDR3 region has the DNA TGTGCCAGCGCCTCCCCAGCGGGGACCCAAGAGACCCAGTACTTC.

The chain carries TRBV5-4 and TRBJ1-1; D perhaps matches TRBD1 (5 bases). V gave up 0 bases and J gave up 2 bases, with 11 bases separating them. The CDR3 has 15 residues. CDR1 SGHNT and CDR2 YYREEE come from the germline V gene (reference sequence). CDR3 DNA: TGTGCCAGCAGCTTGGATATGGGGGTAAACACTGAAGCTTTCTTT. Protein product: CASSLDMGVNTEAFF.

The chain employs TRBV5-1 and TRBJ1-1; 9 bases agree with TRBD1. The CDR3 spans 16 residues. V dropped 9 bases and J dropped 2; count of bases not matched to a gene: 14. The germline CDR1 and CDR2 sequences are SGHRS and YFSETQ. CDR3 protein: CATTRLGQGPNTEAFF. The CDR3 DNA is TGCGCCACCACGAGGCTGGGACAGGGTCCCAACACTGAAGCTTTCTTT. The variable domain in full, with the rest retrieved from reference TRBV5-1 and TRBJ1-1, is KAGVTQTPRYLIKTRGQQVTLSCSPISGHRSVSWYQQTPGQGLQFLFEYFSETQRNKGNFPGRFSGRQFSNSRSEMNVSTLELGDSALYLCATTRLGQGPNTEAFFGQGTRLTVV.

The chain uses TRBV6-2 or TRBV6-3 and TRBJ2-7; tentative D call: TRBD2 (6 bases). Deletions cut 5 bases from V and 3 bases from J, with 17 bases between. Germline CDR1 is MNHEY and CDR2 is SVGEGT. This CDR3 comprises 15 residues. Here the CDR3 DNA reads TGTGCCAGCAGTGGGGTAGAGCGGGTTCTCTACGAGCAGTACTTC. This translates into CASSGVERVLYEQYF.

The chain joins TRBV7-6 to TRBJ2-5, with TRBD2 matching 9 bases. The end of the DNA fits TRBJ2-7 better, so the J call may be wrong. Germline V lookup: CDR1 SGHVS, CDR2 FNYEAQ. The length of the CDR3 is 14 residues. The CDR3 spells CASAAIAGVHEQYF. The DNA of the CDR3 is TGTGCCAGCGCCGCTATAGCGGGAGTACACGAGCAGTACTTC.

The chain is built from TRBV12-3 or TRBV12-4 and TRBJ2-5; 7 nucleotides align to TRBD2. The CDR3 spans 15 residues. Trimming took 6 bases from V and 2 from J; bases not matched to a gene: 9. The CDR3 nucleotides read TGTGCCAGCAGAAGCGGGGAACAAATTCAAGAGACCCAGTACTTC. Protein sequence: CASRSGEQIQETQYF.

The chain links TRBV24-1 to TRBJ2-5; possible D gene TRBD2, 5 bases. Per the germline V gene, CDR1 is KGHDR and CDR2 is SFDVKD. V lost 3 bases and J 1 base, leaving 11 bases between the germline ends. CDR3 length: 15 amino acids. CDR3 DNA: TGTGCCACCAGTGATCCCCGGGGTGGCCAAGAGACCCAGTACTTC. It specifies CATSDPRGGQETQYF.

The rearrangement uses TRBV25-1 and TRBJ1-4, with TRBD1 as a possible D gene (5 bases). V dropped 2 bases and J dropped 3 bases, with 10 bases sitting between them. The V gene's germline CDR1 is MGHDK and CDR2 SYGVNS. CDR3 length equals 15 residues. The chain's CDR3 is CASSERGEPNEKLFF. The CDR3 DNA follows: TGTGCCAGCAGTGAACGGGGGGAACCTAATGAAAAACTGTTTTTT.